The next 29 T cell receptor beta chains were all read from a single sample in a study of cytomegalovirus exposure and HLA in healthy donors. The PCR made use of 60 Vbeta and 13 Jbeta primers. TCRdb keeps only in-frame clones here, not all; method: immunoSEQ multiplex PCR. Among about 160,000 clones, about three fifths were seen once, and the ten largest hold 6% to 8.5%. The sequencing sample was made of PBMCs. The source of these receptors is an older woman in good health and CMV-seropositive.

The V call is TRBV4-3, the J call TRBJ1-1; D not resolved. The V end lost 3 bases, the J end lost 6 bases, and 5 bases lay between the germline ends. The germline V gene has CDR1 LGHNA and CDR2 YSLEER. The CDR3 covers 11 residues. CDR3 sequence (DNA): TGCGCCAGCAGCCAGGGCCCTGAAGCTTTCTTT. Translated, it gives CASSQGPEAFF.

The chain recombines TRBV29-1 with TRBJ2-7, with a possible D match to TRBD1 (7 bases). V was clipped by 4 bases and J by 5 bases, with 15 bases between them. Germline CDR1 is SQVTM and CDR2 is ANQGSEA. The CDR3 has 13 residues. Here the CDR3 DNA reads TGCAGCGTTGGTGGAGGGGGCCGCGACGAGCAGTACTTC. It translates to CSVGGGGRDEQYF.

This clone was counted a few times. The V call is TRBV28, the J call TRBJ2-7, with D possibly being TRBD1 (6 bases). Trimming removed 5 bases at V and 3 bases at J, with 14 bases between. Germline V gives CDR1 MDHEN, CDR2 SYDVKM. The CDR3 runs 14 residues. The CDR3 nucleotides read TGTGCCAGCAGTCTGGGACAAACCATCTACGAGCAGTACTTC. This encodes CASSLGQTIYEQYF.

V usage is TRBV9 and J usage is TRBJ2-1; 8 bases map to TRBD1. With 4 bases clipped from V and 2 bases from J, the junction kept 8 bases outside the gene matches. Per germline, CDR1 SGDLS and CDR2 YYNGEE. The CDR3 extends over 16 amino acids. CDR3 in amino acids: CASSNDRGQTYNEQFF. As DNA, the CDR3 is TGTGCCAGCAGCAATGACAGGGGACAAACCTACAATGAGCAGTTCTTC.

J is TRBJ1-1 and V is TRBV7-9, with 9 bases that match TRBD1. V was pared by 6 bases and J by 3 bases, with 2 bases of the junction left unmatched. CDR1 is SEHNR, CDR2 FQNEAQ, per germline (reference sequence). This CDR3 region has 13 residues. CDR3 protein: CASRRTGDTEAFF. For the CDR3, the DNA is TGTGCCAGCAGGCGGACAGGGGACACTGAAGCTTTCTTT.

V gene TRBV4-2 combines with J gene TRBJ1-4, with D unclear. Germline assignment: CDR1 LGHNA and CDR2 YNFKEQ. This CDR3 contains 16 residues. Between the trimmed V and J ends, which lost 1 base and 0 bases, there was a span of 9 bases. The chain's CDR3 is CASSQGMAATNEKLFF. In DNA form, the CDR3 reads TGTGCCAGCAGCCAAGGCATGGCTGCAACTAATGAAAAACTGTTTTTT.

This clone was detected only a few times. V usage is TRBV9 and J usage is TRBJ1-2; TRBD1 agrees at 7 bases. In germline, CDR1 is SGDLS, CDR2 YYNGEE. J was trimmed by 8 bases and V by 4 bases; bases with no gene match: 11. The CDR3 covers 14 residues. CDR3 DNA: TGTGCCAGCAGCACCCGGACAGGCGGGTCCGGCTACACCTTC. This gives the protein CASSTRTGGSGYTF.

The chain links TRBV28 to TRBJ2-3; TRBD2 matches 13 bases. This CDR3 is built from 16 residues. The germline V gene encodes CDR1 MDHEN and CDR2 SYDVKM. V gave up 5 bases and J gave up 6 bases; unmatched junction bases: 8. The CDR3 reads CASSVGLAGVRDTQYF. CDR3 nucleotide sequence: TGTGCCAGCAGTGTAGGACTAGCGGGAGTCAGGGATACGCAGTATTTT.

The table lists this clone with a few counts. The rearrangement uses TRBV28 and TRBJ1-5; D is ambiguous. The CDR3 is 13 amino acids. CDR1 is MDHEN and CDR2 is SYDVKM in the germline V gene. Trimming pared 4 bases from V and 6 bases from J, leaving 10 bases between. The CDR3: CASSYGGLQPQHF. As DNA, the CDR3 is TGTGCCAGCAGTTACGGAGGCCTTCAGCCCCAGCATTTT.

The chain couples TRBV27 to TRBJ2-7; 7 positions match TRBD1. After removal of 3 bases from V and 5 bases from J, the junction contained 4 bases not matched to a gene. The CDR3 spans 13 residues. Germline lookup yields CDR1 MNHEY and CDR2 SMNVEV (reference sequence). CDR3 nucleotide sequence: TGTGCCAGCAGTTTGAACAGGGGCCACGAGCAGTACTTC. Translated: CASSLNRGHEQYF.

The gene calls are TRBV7-9 and TRBJ1-3, with 8 bases matching TRBD1. The CDR3 totals 17 residues. With 4 bases clipped from V and 1 base from J, the junction kept 9 bases outside the gene matches. Germline V gives CDR1 SEHNR, CDR2 FQNEAQ (reference sequence). CDR3 residues: CASSSLGRTGSGNTIYF. CDR3 bases: TGTGCCAGCAGCTCCCTAGGAAGGACAGGGTCTGGAAACACCATATATTTT.

V is TRBV5-1 and J is TRBJ2-1, with D perhaps TRBD1 (6 bases). CDR1 SGHRS and CDR2 YFSETQ come from the germline V gene. This CDR3 has 15 amino acids. V lost 4 bases and J lost 0, with 11 bases in between. CDR3 in amino acids: CASSLDSSSYNEQFF. The CDR3 region has the DNA TGCGCCAGCAGCCTGGACAGCAGCTCCTACAATGAGCAGTTCTTC.

The chain joins TRBV19 to TRBJ2-2; weak D call: TRBD1 (6 bases). V was clipped by 5 bases and J by 2 bases, with 9 bases between them. Germline loops: CDR1 LNHDA, CDR2 SQIVND (reference sequence). The CDR3 has 14 residues. CDR3 DNA sequence: TGTGCCAGTAGTTGGGACACCAACACCGGGGAGCTGTTTTTT. Amino acid sequence: CASSWDTNTGELFF.

This chain uses TRBV7-2 with TRBJ2-5; unclear D gene. Germline CDR1 SGHTA, CDR2 FQGNSA. V lost 1 base and J lost 5, with 8 bases in between. This CDR3 has 13 residues. CDR3 DNA: TGTGCCAGCAGCTTAGTAGTGTTGGAGACCCAGTACTTC. This gives the protein CASSLVVLETQYF.

This clone occurred a few times. In nucleotides, the CDR3 is TGTGCCAGCAGCTCACTAGCGGGAGCCCACAATGAGCAGTTCTTC. Its protein is CASSSLAGAHNEQFF. V gene TRBV7-2 combines with J gene TRBJ2-1, with 11 bases matching TRBD2. There are 15 residues in the CDR3. V shed 4 bases and J 5 bases; nucleotides not matched to a gene: 4. Germline CDR1 SGHTA, CDR2 FQGNSA.

The V and J genes are TRBV6-5 and TRBJ2-7, with TRBD2 identical over 8 bases. CDR1 is MNHEY, CDR2 SVGAGI, per germline. V was pared by 6 bases and J by 5 bases, with 9 bases of the junction left unmatched. CDR3 length: 14 residues. The CDR3 nucleotides are TGTGCCAGCAGGATAACGGGAGGGCCCCACGAGCAGTACTTC. It codes for CASRITGGPHEQYF.

The chain is built from TRBV7-3 and TRBJ2-3; D is uncertain. CDR3 size: 15 residues. Trimming cost V 0 bases and J 0 bases, with 7 bases left between them. Germline V gene sequence: CDR1 SGHTA, CDR2 FQGTGA. CDR3 bases: TGTGCCAGCAGCTTAACGAGCGCGAGCACAGATACGCAGTATTTT. This codes for CASSLTSASTDTQYF.

The chain uses TRBV5-4 and TRBJ2-3, with 8 bases fitting TRBD2. CDR1 and CDR2 (germline): SGHNT, YYREEE (reference sequence). The CDR3 is 15 residues long. The junction had 11 bases not matched to a gene; V was cut back by 10 bases and J by 1 base. Here the CDR3 reads CAAASRAGGTDTQYF. The CDR3 DNA follows: TGTGCCGCCGCAAGCCGAGCGGGAGGCACAGATACGCAGTATTTT.

The CDR3 DNA reads TGTGCCAGCTCACTCAATAGTCCGGGACAGAACACTGAAGCTTTCTTT. Its translation: CASSLNSPGQNTEAFF. This rearrangement joins TRBV18 to TRBJ1-1; D possibly corresponds to TRBD1 (6 bases). The germline V gene encodes CDR1 KGHSH and CDR2 LQKENI. The CDR3 has 16 amino acids. V lost 4 bases and J lost 1, with 16 bases in between.

The chain uses TRBV28 and TRBJ2-1; 9 bases are shared with TRBD2. The germline V gene has CDR1 MDHEN and CDR2 SYDVKM. The CDR3 loop spans 19 amino acids. V lost 1 base to trimming and J lost 9 bases; unmatched junction nucleotides: 19. CDR3 sequence (DNA): TGTGCCAGCAGTTTATTAGGTGCGGGTGGGCTAGCGGGATTGGTTGAGCAGTTCTTC. Its protein product is CASSLLGAGGLAGLVEQFF.

As for this clone: This likely comes from a read error, as the CDR3 has no conserved phenylalanine or tryptophan at its end. The rearrangement joins TRBV2 to TRBJ1-1, with a possible D match to TRBD1 (5 bases). Germline CDR1 and CDR2: SNHLY and FYNNEI. This CDR3 comprises 14 residues. Trimming left V 6 bases short and J 1 base short, with 12 bases between. CDR3 in amino acids: CASSLATGNTEAFI. The CDR3 region has the DNA TGTGCCAGCAGCCTAGCAACAGGGAACACTGAAGCTTTCATT.

This clone was counted between two and nine times. The chain has TRBV9 and TRBJ2-7, with a possible D match to TRBD2 (5 bases). CDR3 length equals 14 residues. Germline-derived CDR1 and CDR2 are SGDLS and YYNGEE. V gave up 1 base and J gave up 0 bases, with 8 bases separating them. In DNA form, the CDR3 reads TGTGCCAGCAGCGTAAGCGGCCTCTCCTACGAGCAGTACTTC. It specifies CASSVSGLSYEQYF.

The V gene is TRBV9, the J gene TRBJ2-1, with 9 nucleotides matching TRBD2. Germline V lookup: CDR1 SGDLS, CDR2 YYNGEE. This CDR3 spans 16 amino acids. With V trimmed by 0 bases and J by 4 bases, 5 bases remained unmatched. In DNA form, the CDR3 reads TGTGCCAGCAGCGTAGTGGGGCTAGCGGGGTACAATGAGCAGTTCTTC. This sequence encodes CASSVVGLAGYNEQFF.

V and J are TRBV7-9 and TRBJ2-3, with TRBD1 identical over 8 bases. In germline, CDR1 is SEHNR, CDR2 FQNEAQ (reference sequence). The CDR3 has 14 amino acids. With V trimmed by 5 bases and J by 8 bases, 9 bases remained unmatched. As DNA, the CDR3 is TGTGCCAGCAGCCTAACGGACAGGGAGGCTACGCAGTATTTT. Translation gives CASSLTDREATQYF. The full variable domain, its missing parts supplied by reference TRBV7-9 and TRBJ2-3, is DTGVSQNPRHKITKRGQNVTFRCDPISEHNRLYWYRQTLGQGPEFLTYFQNEAQLEKSRLLSDRFSAERPKGSFSTLEIQRTEQGDSAMYLCASSLTDREATQYFGPGTRLTVL.

The chain is built from TRBV4-2 and TRBJ2-7; 9 bases are shared with TRBD1. V lost 5 bases, J lost 3 bases, and 8 bases stayed unmatched. The germline V gene has CDR1 LGHNA and CDR2 YNFKEQ. The CDR3 length is 15 residues. CDR3 residues: CASSDPGQGVYEQYF. In DNA form, the CDR3 reads TGTGCCAGCAGCGACCCGGGACAGGGAGTCTACGAGCAGTACTTC.

The V call is TRBV7-8, the J call TRBJ2-2; D gene uncertain. Between the trimmed V and J ends, which lost 5 bases and 6 bases, there was a span of 10 bases. Germline V gene lookup returns CDR1 SGHVS and CDR2 FQNEAQ. The CDR3 is 13 amino acids. DNA for the CDR3: TGTGCCAGCAGCGAAGCACCCGCCGGGGAGCTGTTTTTT. The encoded protein is CASSEAPAGELFF.

V usage is TRBV18 and J usage is TRBJ1-1, with a tentative D call TRBD1 (5 bases). Trimming removed 5 bases at V and 0 bases at J, with 7 bases between. Germline assignment: CDR1 KGHSH and CDR2 LQKENI. The CDR3 consists of 13 residues. Here the CDR3 DNA reads TGTGCCAGCTCAGGGGGGATGAACACTGAAGCTTTCTTT. It encodes CASSGGMNTEAFF.

This chain uses TRBV15 with TRBJ2-2, with 7 bases fitting TRBD1. Germline values: CDR1 LNHNV, CDR2 YYDKDF (reference sequence). Trimming cost V 0 bases and J 7 bases; bases outside gene matches: 5. The length of the CDR3 is 15 residues. The CDR3 region has the DNA TGTGCCACCAGCAGAGAAGGGAGACAGGGCGGGGAGCTGTTTTTT. Translation gives CATSREGRQGGELFF.

The chain has TRBV19 and TRBJ2-7; D is uncertain. V lost 5 bases to trimming and J lost 0 bases, with 11 bases between them. This CDR3 spans 14 amino acids. Looked up from germline, CDR1 is LNHDA and CDR2 is SQIVND (reference sequence). In DNA, the CDR3 is TGTGCCAGTAGTCGCCTGGGCACCTCCTACGAGCAGTACTTC. It yields the protein CASSRLGTSYEQYF.